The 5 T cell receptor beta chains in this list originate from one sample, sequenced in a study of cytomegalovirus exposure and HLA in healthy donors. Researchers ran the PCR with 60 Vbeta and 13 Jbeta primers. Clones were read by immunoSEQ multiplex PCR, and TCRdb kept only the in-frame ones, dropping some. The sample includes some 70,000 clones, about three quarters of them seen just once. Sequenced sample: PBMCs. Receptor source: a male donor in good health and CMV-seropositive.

CDR3: CASRPGQGAYGYTF. For the CDR3, the DNA is TGTGCCAGCAGACCAGGACAGGGGGCCTATGGCTACACCTTC. This sequence joins TRBV6-5 and TRBJ1-2; TRBD1 aligns across 11 bases. The CDR3 loop spans 14 amino acids. Germline-derived CDR1 and CDR2 are MNHEY and SVGAGI. V shed 6 bases, J shed 4 bases, and the junction held 4 bases outside the gene matches.

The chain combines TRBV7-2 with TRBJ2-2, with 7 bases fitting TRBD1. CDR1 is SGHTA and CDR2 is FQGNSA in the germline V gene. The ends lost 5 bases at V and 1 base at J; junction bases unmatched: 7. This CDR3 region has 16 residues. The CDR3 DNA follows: TGTGCCAGCAGCCAGAGAGGGGGCCTGAACACCGGGGAGCTGTTTTTT. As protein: CASSQRGGLNTGELFF.

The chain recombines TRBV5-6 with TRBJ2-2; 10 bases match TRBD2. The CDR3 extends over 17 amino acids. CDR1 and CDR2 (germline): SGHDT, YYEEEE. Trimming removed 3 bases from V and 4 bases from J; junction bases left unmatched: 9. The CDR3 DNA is TGTGCCAGCAGCTCTCTCCTCCTAGCGGGGGTCACCGGGGAGCTGTTTTTT. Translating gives CASSSLLLAGVTGELFF.

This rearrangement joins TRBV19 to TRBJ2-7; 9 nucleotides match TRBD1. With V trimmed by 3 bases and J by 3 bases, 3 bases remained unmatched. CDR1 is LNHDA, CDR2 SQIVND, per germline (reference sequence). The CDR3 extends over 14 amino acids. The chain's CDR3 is CASSIPGQGYEQYF. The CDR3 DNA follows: TGTGCCAGTAGTATCCCGGGACAGGGCTACGAGCAGTACTTC.

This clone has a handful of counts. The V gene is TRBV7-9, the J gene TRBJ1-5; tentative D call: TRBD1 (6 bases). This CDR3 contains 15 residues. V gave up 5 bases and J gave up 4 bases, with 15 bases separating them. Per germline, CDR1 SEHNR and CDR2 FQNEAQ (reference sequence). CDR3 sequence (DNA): TGTGCCAGCAGCCTCGCTGCAGGGGCAAATCAGCCCCAGCATTTT. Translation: CASSLAAGANQPQHF.